This T cell receptor (beta chain) comes out of a study of T cell clusters in autoimmune cytopenias. Remarks on this clonotype: The target antigen is unknown.

Multiplex touch-down PCR amplified TRB using TRB-A and TRB-B pools in one tube. No DNA is given; TCRdb re-called the multiplex PCR reads and lists each CDR3 protein once. This listing includes around 7,000 distinct CDR3 sequences. Study results and limitations: The cluster-lack signature was not seen for secondary cytopenia versus chronic lymphocytic leukemia. Compared with active autoimmune hepatitis patients, healthy donors showed approximately 3-fold more exclusive TRB clusters. TRB repertoire shifts in secondary cytopenia and chronic lymphocytic leukemia mostly reflected lymphoma, not autoimmunity.

Roughly 38,000 genome equivalents of blood DNA were amplified for TRB. There are 18 residues in the CDR3. Per germline, CDR1 SGHAT and CDR2 FQNNGV. These data were likewise used in another study, on T cell repertoires in aging, cancer and after chemotherapy. As that study records: Age-matched healthy donors had significantly more diverse, less clonal blood TCR repertoires than untreated cancer patients.

This receptor was identified in a human donor in good health. The chain uses TRBV11-2 and TRBJ2-2; absent DNA, TCRdb's TRBD1 call cannot be checked. Material for sequencing was peripheral blood. The CDR3 sequence is CASSSRRGPSRDTGELFF.